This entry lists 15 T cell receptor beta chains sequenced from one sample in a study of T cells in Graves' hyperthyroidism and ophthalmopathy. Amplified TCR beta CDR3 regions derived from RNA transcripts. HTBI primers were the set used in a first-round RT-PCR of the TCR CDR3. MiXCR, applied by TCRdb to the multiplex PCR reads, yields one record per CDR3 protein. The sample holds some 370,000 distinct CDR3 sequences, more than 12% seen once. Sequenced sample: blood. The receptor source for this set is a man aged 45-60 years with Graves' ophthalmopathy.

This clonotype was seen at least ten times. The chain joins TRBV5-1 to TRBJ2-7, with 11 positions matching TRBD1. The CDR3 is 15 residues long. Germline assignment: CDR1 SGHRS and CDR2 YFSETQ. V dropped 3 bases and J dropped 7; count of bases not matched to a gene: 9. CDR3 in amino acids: CASSSDGQGAKEQYF. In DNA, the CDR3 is TGCGCCAGCAGCTCGGACGGACAGGGGGCAAAGGAGCAGTACTTC.

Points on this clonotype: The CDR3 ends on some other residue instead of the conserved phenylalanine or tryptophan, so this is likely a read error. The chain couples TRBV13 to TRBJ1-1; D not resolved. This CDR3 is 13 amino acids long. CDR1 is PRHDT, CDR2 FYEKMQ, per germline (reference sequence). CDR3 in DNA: TGTGCCAGCAGCCTAGGGAAGGGTACTGAAGCTTTCCTT. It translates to CASSLGKGTEAFL.

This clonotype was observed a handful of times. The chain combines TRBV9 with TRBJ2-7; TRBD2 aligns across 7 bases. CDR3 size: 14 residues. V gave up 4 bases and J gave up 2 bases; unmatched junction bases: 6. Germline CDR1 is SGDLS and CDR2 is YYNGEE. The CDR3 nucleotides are TGTGCCAGCAGCCAAGCTAGCGGAACCTACGAGCAGTACTTC. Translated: CASSQASGTYEQYF.

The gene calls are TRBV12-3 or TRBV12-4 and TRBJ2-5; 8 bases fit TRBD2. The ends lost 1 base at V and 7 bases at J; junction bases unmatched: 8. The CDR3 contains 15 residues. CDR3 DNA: TGTGCCAGCAGTTTAGGTACTAGCGGCCCCGGGACCCAGTACTTC. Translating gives CASSLGTSGPGTQYF.

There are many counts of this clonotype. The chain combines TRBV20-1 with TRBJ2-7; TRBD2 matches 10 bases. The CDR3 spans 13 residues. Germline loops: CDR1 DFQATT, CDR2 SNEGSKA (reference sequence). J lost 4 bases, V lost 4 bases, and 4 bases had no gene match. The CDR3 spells CSATSGSGYEQYF. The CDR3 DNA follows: TGCAGTGCTACTAGCGGGAGCGGGTACGAGCAGTACTTC.

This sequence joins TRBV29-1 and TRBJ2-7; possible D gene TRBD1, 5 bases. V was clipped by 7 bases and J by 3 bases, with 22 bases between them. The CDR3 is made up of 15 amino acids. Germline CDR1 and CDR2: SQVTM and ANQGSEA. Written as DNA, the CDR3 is TGCAGCGCTACCAACTCTCGACAGCTAAACTACGAGCAGTACTTC. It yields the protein CSATNSRQLNYEQYF.

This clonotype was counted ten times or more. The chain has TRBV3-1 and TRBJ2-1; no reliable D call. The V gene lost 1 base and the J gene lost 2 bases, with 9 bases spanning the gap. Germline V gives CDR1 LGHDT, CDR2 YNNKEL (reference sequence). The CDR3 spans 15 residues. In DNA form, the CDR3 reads TGTGCCAGCAGCCAAGGGCGGCTCACCTACAATGAGCAGTTCTTC. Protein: CASSQGRLTYNEQFF.

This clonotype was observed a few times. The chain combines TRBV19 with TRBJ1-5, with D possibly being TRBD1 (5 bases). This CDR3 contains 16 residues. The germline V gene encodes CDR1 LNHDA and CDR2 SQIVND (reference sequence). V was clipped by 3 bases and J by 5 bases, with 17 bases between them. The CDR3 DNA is TGTGCCAGTAGTATTGGGGCAGGAATCTTACATCAGCCCCAGCATTTT. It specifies CASSIGAGILHQPQHF.

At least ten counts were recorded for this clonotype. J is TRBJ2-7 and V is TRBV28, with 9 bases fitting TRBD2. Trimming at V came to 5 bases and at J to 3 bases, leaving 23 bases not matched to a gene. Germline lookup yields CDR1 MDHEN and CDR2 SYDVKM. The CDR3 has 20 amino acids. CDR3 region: CASSPIGGGGGRSVGYEQYF. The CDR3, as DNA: TGTGCCAGCAGTCCTATCGGCGGGGGGGGCGGGAGAAGTGTCGGCTACGAGCAGTACTTC.

DNA for the CDR3: TGTGCCAGCAGTGAGAGAGCGGGAGGAGTGGCCTACAATGAGCAGTTCTTC. It translates to CASSERAGGVAYNEQFF. The chain has TRBV6-1 and TRBJ2-1; 9 positions match TRBD2. The CDR3 covers 17 residues. CDR1 is MNHNS, CDR2 SASEGT, per germline. Trimming at V came to 3 bases and at J to 2 bases, leaving 8 bases not matched to a gene.

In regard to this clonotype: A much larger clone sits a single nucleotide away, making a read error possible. The CDR3 loop reads CARTRDHYGYTF. In DNA form, the CDR3 reads TGTGCCCGGACCCGTGACCACTATGGCTACACCTTC. V is TRBV30 and J is TRBJ1-2; D gene ambiguous. V shed 8 bases and J shed 3 bases, with 13 bases lying between them. CDR3 length: 12 amino acids. The germline V gene encodes CDR1 GTSNPN and CDR2 SVGIG (reference sequence).

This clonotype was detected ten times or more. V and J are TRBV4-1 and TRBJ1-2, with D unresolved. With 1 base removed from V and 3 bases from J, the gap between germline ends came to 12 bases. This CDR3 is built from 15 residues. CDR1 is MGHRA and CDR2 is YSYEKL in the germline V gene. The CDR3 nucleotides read TGCGCCAGCAGCCAAGCGGTTGGCATAGACTATGGCTACACCTTC. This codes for CASSQAVGIDYGYTF.

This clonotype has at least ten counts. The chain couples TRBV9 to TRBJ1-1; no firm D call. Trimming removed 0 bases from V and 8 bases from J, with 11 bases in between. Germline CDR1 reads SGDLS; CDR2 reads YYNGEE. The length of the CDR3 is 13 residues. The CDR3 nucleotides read TGTGCCAGCAGCGTAGCTTTGAGTTCCGAAGCTTTCTTT. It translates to CASSVALSSEAFF.

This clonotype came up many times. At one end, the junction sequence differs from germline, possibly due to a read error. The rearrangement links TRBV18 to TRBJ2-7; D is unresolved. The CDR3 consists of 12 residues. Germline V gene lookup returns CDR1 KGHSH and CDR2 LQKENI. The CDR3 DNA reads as TGTGCCAGCTCATCCCCTTCCTACCAGCAGTACTTC. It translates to CASSSPSYQQYF.

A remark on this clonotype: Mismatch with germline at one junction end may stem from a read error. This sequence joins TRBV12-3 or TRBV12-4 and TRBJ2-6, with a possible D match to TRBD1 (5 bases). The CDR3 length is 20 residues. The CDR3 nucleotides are TGTGCCAGCAGTTTATACCCAGGCGCCACAACCAGCTCTGGGGCCAACGTCCTGGCTTTC. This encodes CASSLYPGATTSSGANVLAF.